The sequence of this TCR beta chain was determined in a study of CD8+CD57+ T cells in acquired aplastic anemia. In the study overall: Each DNA sample taken from sorted CD4+ and CD8+ cells came to 3.2 ug on average.

Per the germline V gene, CDR1 is MNHNS and CDR2 is SASEGT. There are 13 residues in the CDR3. The V and J ends lost 6 bases and 7 bases respectively, with 15 bases between them. A note on this clonotype: Antigen specificity is unknown.

Previously, flow cytometry had revealed CD8+CD57+ cell expansion in the patients chosen for sequencing. Patients had not yet gotten any therapy when their blood was taken for sampling. Points from the study as a whole: A significant difference in CD8+ Simpson's diversity between patients and controls was not found. The number of CD8+ CDR3 sequences shared by patients and controls was under 35.

The study profiled TCR beta VDJ and CDR3 using genomic DNA as template. One entry per CDR3 protein results from TCRdb running MiXCR on the reads. The sample yields about 160,000 distinct CDR3 sequences, around half seen once. The TCR was taken from a human donor with aplastic anemia. Sample: sorted CD4+, CD8+, or CD8+CD57+ T cells (not recorded which) from PBMCs. The chain has TRBV6-1 and TRBJ1-2; D not resolved. In DNA form, the CDR3 reads TGTGCCAGCAGGGTAGCAGCCGGGAGTGGCTACACCTTC. Residues: CASRVAAGSGYTF.